The clone carrying this T cell receptor (beta chain) was counted only a few times. The germline V gene has CDR1 MDHEN and CDR2 SYDVKM. V lost 11 bases to trimming and J lost 7 bases; unmatched junction nucleotides: 10. The CDR3 runs to 14 residues. This specimen belongs to a study of blood T cell repertoires in COVID-19. Authors' data handling: Estimates of nucleated cell counts were drawn from the amplification of reference gene primers. TCRdb's copy holds only in-frame clones and misses some; the assay was immunoSEQ multiplex PCR. V, J and clone size are taken as reported in that table, and D and trimming were inferred from the DNA itself. The sample holds 250,000 to 300,000 clones, about 80% seen once.

J is TRBJ2-3 and V is TRBV28, with TRBD1 matching 12 bases. Sequenced sample: peripheral blood. The sequence came from a woman at least 80 years old with acute or convalescent COVID-19. The CDR3 reads CAASGDRGLYTQYF. The CDR3 DNA sequence: TGTGCCGCCTCCGGGGACAGGGGGCTATATACGCAGTATTTT. Drawing the rest from reference TRBV28 and TRBJ2-3, the complete variable domain is DVKVTQSSRYLVKRTGEKVFLECVQDMDHENMFWYRQDPGLGLRLIYFSYDVKMKEKGDIPEGYSVSREKKERFSLILESASTNQTSMYLCAASGDRGLYTQYFGPGTRLTVL.